This entry is about one TCR beta chain. The data belong to a study of blood T cell repertoires in COVID-19. Overall study: PBMCs, B-cell-depleted T cells, or T cells were the source of the cDNA or gDNA that made up the material.

Germline V CDR1 and CDR2: SGHTA, FQGNSA. The CDR3 consists of 15 residues. V was clipped by 6 bases and J by 1 base, with 15 bases between them. Study processing details: Reference gene primer amplification yielded estimated nucleated cell counts. Clones were sequenced by immunoSEQ multiplex PCR, and TCRdb holds only the in-frame ones, with some missing. That table supplies the V and J calls and clone size; D and trimming were determined from the DNA. The sample carries about 180,000 clones, more than 65% recorded once. V is TRBV7-2 and J is TRBJ2-5; D gene uncertain. The clonotype was recovered from a middle-aged woman with acute COVID-19. The sample consisted of PBMCs or T cells enriched from blood (not recorded which). The CDR3 loop reads CASRDSWAAQETQYF. DNA of the CDR3: TGTGCCAGCAGGGATTCCTGGGCAGCCCAAGAGACCCAGTACTTC.